The 14 T cell receptor beta chains below were found in one sample sequenced in a study of identical twins. TCRdb re-derived calls from the 5' RACE reads in MiXCR, one entry per CDR3 protein. The sample has about 220,000 distinct CDR3 sequences, around 6.9% seen once. This sample was shared with a second study, whose subject was yellow fever vaccine responses in identical twins.

The specimen sequenced was memory (CD45RO+) T cells sorted from blood. These receptors all stem from a woman aged 18-29 years in good health.

The J gene is TRBJ2-1, the V gene TRBV2; D is undetermined. V lost 6 bases to trimming and J lost 15 bases, with 15 bases between them. Germline V gene sequence: CDR1 SNHLY, CDR2 FYNNEI. This CDR3 spans 11 amino acids. For the CDR3, the DNA is TGTGCCAGCAGGCCCCGGGCACAAGCGTTCTTC. Translation: CASRPRAQAFF.

V and J are TRBV7-2 and TRBJ2-7, with 8 positions matching TRBD2. Germline V gene lookup returns CDR1 SGHTA and CDR2 FQGNSA. Trimming took 1 base from V and 4 from J; bases not matched to a gene: 6. The CDR3 is made up of 15 amino acids. The CDR3 nucleotides are TGTGCCAGCAGCTTAGTAGCGGGACCGGGTTACGAGCAGTACTTC. It yields the protein CASSLVAGPGYEQYF.

This chain joins TRBV16 and TRBJ2-3, with D perhaps matching TRBD2 (6 bases). The CDR3 is 16 residues long. Trimming stripped 8 bases from V and 1 base from J, with 19 bases between. Germline CDR1 is KGHSY and CDR2 is FQNENV. CDR3 DNA: TGTGCCAGCTCACGGCTTGGAGGGCGAGGCACAGATACGCAGTATTTT. Residues: CASSRLGGRGTDTQYF.

This clonotype has a count of ten or more. The chain carries TRBV27 and TRBJ2-1, with 11 bases lining up with TRBD2. Germline V gene data show CDR1 as MNHEY and CDR2 as SMNVEV (reference sequence). The J segment lost 6 bases and the V segment lost 5 bases, leaving 12 bases of the junction unmatched. The CDR3 has 17 amino acids. CDR3 protein: CASSPILTSGGGNEQFF. CDR3 in DNA: TGTGCCAGCAGTCCCATTCTCACTAGCGGGGGTGGCAATGAGCAGTTCTTC.

J is TRBJ2-3 and V is TRBV10-3, with 7 bases identical to TRBD2. The J segment lost 0 bases and the V segment lost 11 bases, leaving 8 bases of the junction unmatched. This CDR3 has 14 amino acids. Germline assignment: CDR1 ENHRY and CDR2 SYGVKD. The CDR3 sequence: CAGSGAASTDTQYF. In DNA, the CDR3 is TGTGCCGGAAGCGGGGCAGCTAGCACAGATACGCAGTATTTT.

This clonotype occurred a few times. This sequence joins TRBV25-1 and TRBJ2-1, with 7 bases that match TRBD1. Germline lookup yields CDR1 MGHDK and CDR2 SYGVNS. The CDR3 consists of 16 residues. Germline trimming cut 4 bases from V and 4 bases from J; bases unmatched to any gene: 10. This CDR3 is CASSALQGGKYNEQFF. CDR3 in DNA: TGTGCCAGCAGTGCCCTTCAAGGGGGCAAATACAATGAGCAGTTCTTC.

This clonotype was observed at least ten times. This chain links TRBV7-9 with TRBJ2-2, with no clear D. The CDR3 is 12 amino acids. V dropped 3 bases and J dropped 2 bases, with 1 base sitting between them. The germline gives CDR1 SEHNR, CDR2 FQNEAQ (reference sequence). The DNA for the CDR3 is TGTGCCAGCAGCTTTAACACCGGGGAGCTGTTTTTT. Residues: CASSFNTGELFF. Looking up the rest from reference TRBV7-9 and TRBJ2-2 gives the full variable domain: DTGVSQNPRHKITKRGQNVTFRCDPISEHNRLYWYRQTLGQGPEFLTYFQNEAQLEKSRLLSDRFSAERPKGSFSTLEIQRTEQGDSAMYLCASSFNTGELFFGEGSRLTVL.

This clonotype was seen a few times. The gene calls are TRBV9 and TRBJ2-1; tentative D call: TRBD2 (6 bases). Trimming left V 4 bases short and J 9 bases short, with 20 bases between. The germline gives CDR1 SGDLS, CDR2 YYNGEE. CDR3 length equals 15 residues. CDR3 nucleotides: TGTGCCAGCAGCCCGGACCCAGGGACTGTGGGTGAGCAGTTCTTC. Protein product: CASSPDPGTVGEQFF.

The J gene is TRBJ2-2, the V gene TRBV10-3; the match to TRBD1 covers 8 bases. V lost 6 bases, J lost 7 bases, and 7 bases stayed unmatched. CDR1 is ENHRY and CDR2 is SYGVKD in the germline V gene. The CDR3 sequence is 14 residues long. CDR3 sequence (DNA): TGTGCCATCAGCCTCGGACAGGGCGGCGGGGAGCTGTTTTTT. Its translation is CAISLGQGGGELFF.

The chain joins TRBV20-1 to TRBJ2-1; D gene unclear. V dropped 7 bases and J dropped 7 bases, with 20 bases sitting between them. Germline V gene data show CDR1 as DFQATT and CDR2 as SNEGSKA (reference sequence). This CDR3 region has 14 residues. In DNA form, the CDR3 reads TGCAGTGGTCGTGGCTCCCGAGCGAAAAATGAGCAGTTCTTC. Translated, it gives CSGRGSRAKNEQFF.

The chain employs TRBV18 and TRBJ1-1, with TRBD1 identical over 12 bases. J was trimmed by 5 bases and V by 0 bases; bases with no gene match: 7. The V gene's germline CDR1 is KGHSH and CDR2 LQKENI. The CDR3 is made up of 17 amino acids. CDR3 nucleotides: TGTGCCAGCTCACCACCGGGACAGGGGGCTACATTTACTGAAGCTTTCTTT. This translates into CASSPPGQGATFTEAFF.

This clonotype has a handful of counts. The chain has TRBV5-4 and TRBJ2-7, with a tentative D call TRBD1 (6 bases). Germline V CDR1 and CDR2: SGHNT, YYREEE (reference sequence). This CDR3 is 13 amino acids long. The germline V and J ends were trimmed by 2 bases and 3 bases, with 9 bases remaining between them. DNA for the CDR3: TGTGCCAGCAGCTTTTCAGGGGTCTACGAGCAGTACTTC. Translation: CASSFSGVYEQYF.

This clonotype was recorded at least ten times. V gene TRBV18 combines with J gene TRBJ2-7, with D unresolved. V lost 2 bases and J lost 2, with 13 bases in between. Looked up from germline, CDR1 is KGHSH and CDR2 is LQKENI. The CDR3 is 15 residues long. The CDR3 here is CASSPTPSAAYEQYF. The CDR3 DNA follows: TGTGCCAGCTCACCAACCCCGTCGGCAGCCTACGAGCAGTACTTC.

This clonotype was seen a few times. This chain uses TRBV10-1 with TRBJ2-6; TRBD2 aligns across 7 bases. The CDR3 is 15 residues long. Per germline, CDR1 WNHNN and CDR2 SYGVQD (reference sequence). The V and J ends lost 2 bases and 2 bases, in that order; junction bases with no gene match: 0. The CDR3 region is CASSEGGAGANVLTF. CDR3 DNA: TGCGCCAGCAGTGAGGGGGGGGCTGGGGCCAACGTCCTGACTTTC.